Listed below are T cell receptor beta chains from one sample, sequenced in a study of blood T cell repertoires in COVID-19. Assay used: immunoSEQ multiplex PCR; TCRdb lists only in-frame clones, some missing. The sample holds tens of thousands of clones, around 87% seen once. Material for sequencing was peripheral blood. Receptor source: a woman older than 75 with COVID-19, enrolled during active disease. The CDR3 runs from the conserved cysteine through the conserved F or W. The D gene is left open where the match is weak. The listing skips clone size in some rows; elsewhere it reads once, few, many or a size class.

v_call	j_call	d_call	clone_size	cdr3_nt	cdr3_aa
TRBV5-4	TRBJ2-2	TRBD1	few	TGTGCCAGCAGCTTGTTAACAGGGGCGAACACCGGGGAGCTGTTTTTT	CASSLLTGANTGELFF
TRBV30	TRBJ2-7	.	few	TGTGCCTGGAGTGTATCCCGGTCCGAGCAGTACTTC	CAWSVSRSEQYF
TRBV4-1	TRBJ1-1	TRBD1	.	TGCGCCAGCAGCCAATCAAGACAGGGAGCCACTGAAGCTTTCTTT	CASSQSRQGATEAFF
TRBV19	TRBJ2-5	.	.	TGTGCCAGTAGTATAAATAGCGAGACCCAGTACTTC	CASSINSETQYF
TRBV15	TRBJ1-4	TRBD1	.	TGTGCCACCAGCAGAGTTCCTGGACAGGGAAGTGAAAAACTGTTTTTT	CATSRVPGQGSEKLFF
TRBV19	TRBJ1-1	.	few	TGTGCCAGTAGTAAAACTCGGGGGGCTCTTGGCACTGAAGCTTTCTTT	CASSKTRGALGTEAFF
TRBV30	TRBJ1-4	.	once	TGTGCCTGGAGTGTAAGTGAGTTGGAAAAACTGTTTTTT	CAWSVSELEKLFF
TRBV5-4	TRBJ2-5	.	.	TGTGCCAGCAGCTTGAGGGTGGGGCATCTACAAGAGACCCAGTACTTC	CASSLRVGHLQETQYF
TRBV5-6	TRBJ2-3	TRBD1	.	TGTGCCAGCAGCGCCGGGACAGCCCATTCTAGCACAGATACGCAGTATTTT	CASSAGTAHSSTDTQYF
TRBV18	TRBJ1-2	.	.	TGTGCCAGCTCACCAAGGGCGGGCAATTACTATGGCTACACCTTC	CASSPRAGNYYGYTF
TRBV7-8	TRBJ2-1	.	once	TGTGCCAGCAGCTCTTCCGGGGGGCCTAGGAACAATGAGCAGTTCTTC	CASSSSGGPRNNEQFF
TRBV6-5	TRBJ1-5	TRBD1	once	TGTGCCAGCAAACGACAGGGGGCGTACGGTCAGCCCCAGCATTTT	CASKRQGAYGQPQHF
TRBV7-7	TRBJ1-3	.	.	TGTGCCAGCAGCCAAGGACTGAGCTCTGGAAACACCATATATTTT	CASSQGLSSGNTIYF
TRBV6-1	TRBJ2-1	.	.	TGTGCCAGCAGTGAAGCGAGGCACGAGCAGTTCTTC	CASSEARHEQFF
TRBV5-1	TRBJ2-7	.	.	TGCGCCAGCAGTCAAGGGGGACCCTACGAGCAGTACTTC	CASSQGGPYEQYF
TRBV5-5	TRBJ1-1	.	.	TGTGCCAGCAGCTCATATACCGACAGCGTCCCTGAAGCTTTCTTT	CASSSYTDSVPEAFF
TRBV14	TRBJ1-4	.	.	TGTGCCAGCAGCCCGCAGGGGCTTAATGAAAAACTGTTTTTT	CASSPQGLNEKLFF
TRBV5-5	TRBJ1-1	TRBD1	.	TGTGCCAGCAGCGTACAGGGGTGGCCCAACACTGAAGCTTTCTTT	CASSVQGWPNTEAFF
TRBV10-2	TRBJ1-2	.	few	TGCGCCAGCAGTGTTCGGGTCGGTGGCTACACCTTC	CASSVRVGGYTF
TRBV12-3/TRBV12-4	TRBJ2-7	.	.	TGTGCCAGCAGTTTAACACAGGTCCGGGAGCAGTACTTC	CASSLTQVREQYF
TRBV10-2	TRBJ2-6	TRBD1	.	TGCGCCAGCAGTGTGGTGACAGGGGGCTGGAGGGGGGCCAACGTCCTGACTTTC	CASSVVTGGWRGANVLTF
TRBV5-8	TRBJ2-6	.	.	TGTGCCAGCAGCTTGGGTCTCCTCTCTGGGGCCAACGTCCTGACTTTC	CASSLGLLSGANVLTF
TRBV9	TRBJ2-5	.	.	TGTGCCAGCAGCGTAGGGCAGGGCACCAACCAAGAGACCCAGTACTTC	CASSVGQGTNQETQYF
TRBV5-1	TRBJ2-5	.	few	TGCGCCAGCAGCACCCGACAGAATATCCAAGAGACCCAGTACTTC	CASSTRQNIQETQYF
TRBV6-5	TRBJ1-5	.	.	TGTGCCAGCAGTTTAGGGGGAGGCAATCAGCCCCAGCATTTT	CASSLGGGNQPQHF
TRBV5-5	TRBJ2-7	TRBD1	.	TGTGCCAGCAGCCAGGGGGTCGGCAGGGGCACCTACGAGCAGTACTTC	CASSQGVGRGTYEQYF
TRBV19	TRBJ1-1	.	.	TGTGCCAGTAGTCCTACAGGGCGGGTCATGAACACTGAAGCTTTCTTT	CASSPTGRVMNTEAFF
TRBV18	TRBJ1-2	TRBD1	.	TGTGCCAGCTCACCAGGGACAGGGGAGAACTATGGCTACACCTTC	CASSPGTGENYGYTF
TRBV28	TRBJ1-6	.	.	TGTGCCAGCAGTTTAGTCCAGGGAAAGGCCAATTCACCCCTCCACTTT	CASSLVQGKANSPLHF
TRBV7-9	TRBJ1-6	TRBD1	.	TGTGCCAGCAGCATAGGGACAGTCGGTTCACCCCTCCACTTT	CASSIGTVGSPLHF
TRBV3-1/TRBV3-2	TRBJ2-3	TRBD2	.	TGTGCCAGCAGGTGGGACGGGGGGGGTGCAGATACGCAGTATTTT	CASRWDGGGADTQYF
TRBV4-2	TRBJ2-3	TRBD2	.	TGTGCCAGCAGCCAAGAACTAGCGGGGGCCTCTAGCACAGATACGCAGTATTTT	CASSQELAGASSTDTQYF
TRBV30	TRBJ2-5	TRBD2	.	TGTGCCTGGAGTAACCCGGGACTAGCGGGTTCAGAGACCCAGTACTTC	CAWSNPGLAGSETQYF
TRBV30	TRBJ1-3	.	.	TGTGCCTGGAGTGTACGGGCAGGGTCAACTGGAAACACCATATATTTT	CAWSVRAGSTGNTIYF
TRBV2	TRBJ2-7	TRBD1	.	TGTGCCAGCATTAGAGGGACAGACTCCTACGAGCAGTACTTC	CASIRGTDSYEQYF
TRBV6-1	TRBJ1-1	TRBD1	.	TGTGCCAGCAGTGCGACAGGGGGAGCTTTGGGCACTGAAGCTTTCTTT	CASSATGGALGTEAFF
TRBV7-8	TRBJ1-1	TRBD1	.	TGTGCCAGCAGCTCCCAGGGGGTGACTGAAGCTTTCTTT	CASSSQGVTEAFF
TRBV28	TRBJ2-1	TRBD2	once	TGTGCCAGCAGTTCCCCGGGGGGGGCCTCTGTCAATGAGCAGTTCTTC	CASSSPGGASVNEQFF
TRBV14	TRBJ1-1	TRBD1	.	TGTGCCAGCAGCCAAGGACAGGGGCACACTGAAGCTTTCTTT	CASSQGQGHTEAFF
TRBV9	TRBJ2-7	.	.	TGTGCCAGCAGCGTGTCTGCAGGGCCGGCCTACGAGCAGTACTTC	CASSVSAGPAYEQYF
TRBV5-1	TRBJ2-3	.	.	TGCGCCAGCAGCACCCCGACACGGACAGATACGCAGTATTTT	CASSTPTRTDTQYF
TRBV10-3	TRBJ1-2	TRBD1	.	TGTGCCATCAGTGGGGGACAGGGGAGAGGCTACACCTTC	CAISGGQGRGYTF
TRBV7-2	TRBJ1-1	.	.	TGTGCCAGCAGCGCACAGGGGAACACTGAAGCTTTCTTT	CASSAQGNTEAFF
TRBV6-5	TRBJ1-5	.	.	TGTGCCAGCAAACAGGGCATCAATCAGCCCCAGCATTTT	CASKQGINQPQHF
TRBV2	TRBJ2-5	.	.	TGTGCCAGCAGTGAACTAAAAGGGGCTGGGACCCAGTACTTC	CASSELKGAGTQYF
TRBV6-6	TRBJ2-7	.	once	TGTGCCAGCAGTTACTCCCTGGCTGTCGAGCAGTACTTC	CASSYSLAVEQYF
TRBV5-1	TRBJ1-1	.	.	TGCGCCAGCAGCTGGGGAGGGCAGGCGGTGGGTGAAGCTTTCTTT	CASSWGGQAVGEAFF
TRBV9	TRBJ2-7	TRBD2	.	TGTGCCAGCAGCCTAGGACTAGCGGGGTCGTACGAGCAGTACTTC	CASSLGLAGSYEQYF